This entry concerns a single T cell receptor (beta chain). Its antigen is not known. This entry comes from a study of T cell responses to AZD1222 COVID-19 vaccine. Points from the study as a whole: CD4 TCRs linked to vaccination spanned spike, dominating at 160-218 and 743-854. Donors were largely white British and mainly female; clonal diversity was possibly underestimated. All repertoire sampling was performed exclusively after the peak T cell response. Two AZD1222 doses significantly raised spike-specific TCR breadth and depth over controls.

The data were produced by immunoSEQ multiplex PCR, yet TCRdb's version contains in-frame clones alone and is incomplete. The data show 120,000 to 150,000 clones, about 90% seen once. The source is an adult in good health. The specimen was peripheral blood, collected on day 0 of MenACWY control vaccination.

The CDR3 DNA reads as TGTGCCAGCAGCTTAGAAATCTTGGACATAAGTGGAAACACCATATATTTT. The encoded protein is CASSLEILDISGNTIYF. The J gene is TRBJ1-3, the V gene TRBV11-2; D possibly corresponds to TRBD1 (5 bases). The germline gives CDR1 SGHAT, CDR2 FQNNGV. The CDR3 runs 17 residues. V gave up 0 bases and J gave up 3 bases, with 15 bases separating them.